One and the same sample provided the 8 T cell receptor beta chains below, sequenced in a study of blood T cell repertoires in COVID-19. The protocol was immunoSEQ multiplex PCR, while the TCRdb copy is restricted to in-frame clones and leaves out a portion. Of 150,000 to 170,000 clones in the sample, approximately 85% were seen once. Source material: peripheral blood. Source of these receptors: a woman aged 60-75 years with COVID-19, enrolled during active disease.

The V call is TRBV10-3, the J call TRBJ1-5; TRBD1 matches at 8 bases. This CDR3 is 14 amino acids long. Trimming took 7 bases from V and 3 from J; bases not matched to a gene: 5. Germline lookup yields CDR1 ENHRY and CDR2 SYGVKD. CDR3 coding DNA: TGTGCCATCAAGGGGACAGGACCCAATCAGCCCCAGCATTTT. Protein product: CAIKGTGPNQPQHF.

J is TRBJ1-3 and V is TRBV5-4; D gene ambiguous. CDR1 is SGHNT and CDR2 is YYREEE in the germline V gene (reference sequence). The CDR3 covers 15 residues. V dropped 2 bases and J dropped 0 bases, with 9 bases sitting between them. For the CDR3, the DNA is TGTGCCAGCAGCTTCGACGGACTCTCTGGAAACACCATATATTTT. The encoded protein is CASSFDGLSGNTIYF.

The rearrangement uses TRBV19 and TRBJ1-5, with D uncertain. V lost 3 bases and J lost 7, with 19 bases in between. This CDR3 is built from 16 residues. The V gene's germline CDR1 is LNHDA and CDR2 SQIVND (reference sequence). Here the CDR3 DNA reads TGTGCCAGTAGTATTCGGGAGGGCCTCCCGGAACAGCCCCAGCATTTT. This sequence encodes CASSIREGLPEQPQHF.

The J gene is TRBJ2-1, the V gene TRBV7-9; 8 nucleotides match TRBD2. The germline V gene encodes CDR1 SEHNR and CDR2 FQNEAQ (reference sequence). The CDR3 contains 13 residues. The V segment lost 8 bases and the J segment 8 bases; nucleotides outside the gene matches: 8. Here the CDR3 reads CASGTAGGHEQFF. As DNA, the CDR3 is TGTGCCAGCGGGACGGCGGGGGGCCATGAGCAGTTCTTC.

The CDR3 loop is CASSHSGSDTDTQYF. CDR3 coding DNA: TGTGCCAGCAGCCATAGCGGGAGTGACACAGATACGCAGTATTTT. The chain combines TRBV7-2 with TRBJ2-3; the match to TRBD2 covers 9 bases. The V segment lost 5 bases and the J segment 2 bases; nucleotides outside the gene matches: 5. Germline V CDR1 and CDR2: SGHTA, FQGNSA. The CDR3 contains 15 residues.

The CDR3 DNA follows: TGTGCCAGCACGGCCCCAAGTGGGCGGGCGGGGGGAGAGACCCAGTACTTC. Protein sequence: CASTAPSGRAGGETQYF. This chain links TRBV2 with TRBJ2-5, with 8 bases fitting TRBD2. CDR3 length equals 17 residues. V dropped 7 bases and J dropped 4; count of bases not matched to a gene: 17. Looked up from germline, CDR1 is SNHLY and CDR2 is FYNNEI.

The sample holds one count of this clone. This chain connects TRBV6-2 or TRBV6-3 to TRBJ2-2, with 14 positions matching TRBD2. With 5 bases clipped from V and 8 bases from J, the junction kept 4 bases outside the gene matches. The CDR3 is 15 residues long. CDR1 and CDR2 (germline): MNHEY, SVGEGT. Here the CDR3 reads CASSRGTSGRGELFF. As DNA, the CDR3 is TGTGCCAGCAGTAGAGGGACTAGCGGGAGAGGGGAGCTGTTTTTT.

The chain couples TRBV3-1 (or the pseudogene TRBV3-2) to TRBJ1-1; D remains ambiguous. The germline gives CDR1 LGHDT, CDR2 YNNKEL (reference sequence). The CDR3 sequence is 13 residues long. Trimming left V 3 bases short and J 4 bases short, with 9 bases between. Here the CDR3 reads CASSQRASTEAFF. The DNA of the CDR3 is TGTGCCAGCAGCCAGAGGGCTAGCACTGAAGCTTTCTTT.